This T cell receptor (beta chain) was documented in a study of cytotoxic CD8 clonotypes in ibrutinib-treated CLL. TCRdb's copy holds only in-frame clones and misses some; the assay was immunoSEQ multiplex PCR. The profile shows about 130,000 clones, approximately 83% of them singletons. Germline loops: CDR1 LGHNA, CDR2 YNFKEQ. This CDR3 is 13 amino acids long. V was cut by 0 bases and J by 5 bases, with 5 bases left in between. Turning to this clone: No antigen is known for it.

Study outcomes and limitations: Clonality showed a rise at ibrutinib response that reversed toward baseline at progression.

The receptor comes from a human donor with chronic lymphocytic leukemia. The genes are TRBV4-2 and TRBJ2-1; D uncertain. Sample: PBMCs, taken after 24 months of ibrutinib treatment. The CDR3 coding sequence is TGTGCCAGCAGCCAAGACGGTGACAATGAGCAGTTCTTC. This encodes CASSQDGDNEQFF.